A single sample gave rise to the 6 T cell receptor beta chains below, sequenced in a study of OX40 agonist ivuxolimab in advanced cancers. Clones were sequenced by immunoSEQ multiplex PCR, and TCRdb holds only the in-frame ones, with some missing. Found here are 130,000 or so clones, about 94% of them singletons; the top ten hold about 0.15%. The sequencing here drew on CD4+ or CD8+ T cells sorted from blood, taken in a trial of the OX40 agonist ivuxolimab. The receptor source for this set is an adult with an advanced solid tumor such as melanoma, head and neck, liver or kidney cancer.

V gene TRBV4-1 combines with J gene TRBJ2-2; TRBD1 or TRBD2 may be the D gene (5 bases each). Trimming pared 4 bases from V and 0 bases from J, leaving 12 bases between. This CDR3 is built from 16 residues. Germline V CDR1 and CDR2: MGHRA, YSYEKL. The CDR3 DNA reads as TGCGCCAGCAGCCGTCGGGACCAGCCGAACACCGGGGAGCTGTTTTTT. The encoded protein is CASSRRDQPNTGELFF.

V gene TRBV5-6 combines with J gene TRBJ1-4; the D is unclear. Germline CDR1 is SGHDT and CDR2 is YYEEEE. There are 13 residues in the CDR3. V was cut by 4 bases and J by 4 bases, with 8 bases left in between. The CDR3, as DNA: TGTGCCAGCAGCCAGACTAATAATGAAAAACTGTTTTTT. This gives the protein CASSQTNNEKLFF.

V and J are TRBV5-6 and TRBJ1-5, with 8 bases lining up with TRBD1. CDR3 length equals 15 residues. CDR1 is SGHDT and CDR2 is YYEEEE in the germline V gene. Trimming removed 4 bases from V and 8 bases from J; junction bases left unmatched: 11. The CDR3 sequence is CASSTRGRRYEPQHF. CDR3 DNA sequence: TGTGCCAGCAGCACCAGGGGGCGGCGATACGAGCCCCAGCATTTT. Filled out from reference TRBV5-6 and TRBJ1-5, the complete variable domain reads DAGVTQSPTHLIKTRGQQVTLRCSPKSGHDTVSWYQQALGQGPQFIFQYYEEEERQRGNFPDRFSGHQFPNYSSELNVNALLLGDSALYLCASSTRGRRYEPQHFGDGTRLSIL.

The rearrangement links TRBV6-6 to TRBJ2-2; no reliable D call. V lost 4 bases to trimming and J lost 6 bases, with 6 bases between them. The CDR3 contains 12 residues. CDR1 MNHNY and CDR2 SVGAGI come from the germline V gene (reference sequence). The CDR3 sequence is CASSFPPGELFF. The CDR3 bases are TGTGCCAGCAGTTTTCCCCCCGGGGAGCTGTTTTTT.

This clone has just one count. This chain connects TRBV19 to TRBJ1-1; maybe TRBD1 (5 bases). CDR1 and CDR2 from the germline V gene are LNHDA and SQIVND (reference sequence). The CDR3 length is 16 residues. Trimming stripped 1 base from V and 5 bases from J, with 17 bases between. CDR3: CASSIGTFGGGTEAFF. The CDR3 DNA is TGTGCCAGTAGTATAGGGACCTTTGGGGGGGGAACTGAAGCTTTCTTT.

This sequence joins TRBV19 and TRBJ1-5, with 11 bases fitting TRBD1. Looked up from germline, CDR1 is LNHDA and CDR2 is SQIVND (reference sequence). V trimming: 7 bases; J trimming: 6 bases; junction bases outside the gene matches: 8. This CDR3 is 15 amino acids long. In nucleotides, the CDR3 is TGTGCCAGTACCCCGGGACAGGGGGGAGGTCAGCCCCAGCATTTT. Translation: CASTPGQGGGQPQHF. Using reference TRBV19 and TRBJ1-5 for the parts outside the CDR3, the full variable domain is DGGITQSPKYLFRKEGQNVTLSCEQNLNHDAMYWYRQDPGQGLRLIYYSQIVNDFQKGDIAEGYSVSREKKESFPLTVTSAQKNPTAFYLCASTPGQGGGQPQHFGDGTRLSIL.